Sequencing of this T cell receptor (beta chain) was carried out in a study of shared clonotypes between healthy human individuals (dated by TCRdb to 2018 to 2021). With respect to the entire study: A couple of women and a few men aged 18 to 49 years were included in the cohort. For each donor, three plates each were used for CD4 naive and CD4 memory, two plates were used for CD8 naive, and one plate was used for CD8 memory. Blood TCR repertoires of five healthy adults were deeply sequenced to estimate repertoire size and the extent of clonotype sharing between individuals. To increase sequencing depth and limit assay-specific biases, different laboratories used diverse techniques to prepare libraries and sequence TCR repertoires. Per donor, leukapheresis produced somewhere between about 0.94 and 9.5 billion PBMCs.

The donors were healthy, HIV-negative adults who had no recently reported acute infections or vaccinations. Only Caucasian adults living in Nashville, Tennessee, USA were represented among the donors. Magnetic negative selection was used to enrich CD4+ T cells, after which naive cells were positively selected on CD45RA and the negative fraction became the memory subset. Blood was collected by leukapheresis, and PBMCs were isolated by Ficoll-Histopaque density gradient centrifugation and then cryopreserved in liquid nitrogen vapor phase. Analytical flow cytometry was used to check the purity and quantity of every magnetically sorted T cell population. Each sorted fraction had its genomic DNA isolated and then quantified by UV absorbance on a Nanodrop 2000c. The germline V gene encodes CDR1 SGHDT and CDR2 YYEEEE. The CDR3 holds 13 amino acids from the cysteine to the phenylalanine. Only the CDR3 portion is preserved as DNA: 39 bases, with reading frame beginning at the first base. Trimming removed 4 bases from V and 1 base from J, leaving 9 bases between the germline ends.

A note on this clone: Its target antigen remains unknown. One base away there is no much larger clone; base qualities are not given.

Using the deep immunoSEQ assay, multiplex PCR amplified TCR CDR3 regions from genomic DNA. Genomic DNA extracted from each cell subset was distributed evenly over all wells of several immunoSEQ 96-well plates, and each plate served as one replicate. For sorted subsets, approximately 190 ng of genomic DNA, equivalent to 25,000 to 35,000 T cell genomes, went into each replicate PCR. Purified libraries were measured with a Qubit 3.0 fluorometer, size-checked on a Bioanalyzer 2100, and measured again with the KAPA Library Quantification kit. Every immunoSEQ 96-well plate was sequenced on a dedicated single-read 150-cycle Illumina NextSeq 550 flow cell. In the authors' own workflow: Because only junctional sequences without quality scores were contained in the immunoSEQ output, filtering matching that applied to full-length reads could not be performed. Sequences were annotated with PyIR, a Python wrapper for IgBLAST v1.9, using IMGT germline references to assign V/J genes and CDR3. Any read was removed if the V/J assignment was weak (E-value above 1e-6), the CDR3 was missing, or the read contained stop codons, out-of-frame junctions, or ambiguous translated residues. V3J clonotypes were defined as sequences sharing the same inferred V gene, J gene, and CDR3 amino acid sequence. The percentage overlap between two repertoires was calculated by dividing the number of shared unique clonotypes by the size of the smaller repertoire. Repertoire richness was assessed with RTK rarefaction, the Chao1 estimator, and Recon v2.1 estimates of unobserved clonotypes. Generation probabilities were computed with OLGA for all TCRbeta clonotypes obtained by the gDNA method from several donors. In its TCRdb copy, this immuneACCESS table keeps in-frame sequences only and misses some clones. Where compared with another copy, unresolved V genes explain less than half of these, and the others have no known cause. The D gene and trimming were derived from the DNA, and the V and J assignments and clone size from that table. The sample records 2 million to 2.5 million clones, 85% to 95% of which are singletons. Approximately 0.4% of the sample goes to the ten largest clones.

What the research found in general, with its limitations: Incomplete sequencing was indicated by rarefaction of sorted-subset datasets, despite the large sequencing depth. Larger estimated clonotype richness was generally found for naive subsets than for memory subsets. Pairwise subsampling indicated that sequencing depth was expected to affect the degree of clonotype sharing among donors. Across four donors, roughly 5.1% of naive CD4, approximately 3.5% of naive CD8, 2.3% of memory CD4, and 0.4% of memory CD8 clonotypes were shared. The genetic and exposure-history diversity represented was limited by the small number of donors. Sampling was restricted to blood, and TCR repertoires in tissue are likely to differ from TCR repertoires in blood. Compared with non-shared clonotypes, clonotypes shared by all four sorted-subset donors had higher generation probabilities.

The sequence derives from a man aged 18 to 30 in good health. Some clones in this sample may be carry-over from other donors' samples. Here the chain combines TRBV5-6 and TRBJ2-7; the D assignment is uncertain and may be TRBD1 or TRBD2, with 5 bases supporting each. The sample was naive CD4+ T cells from PBMCs. The cell subset or site label of this sample denotes: CD45RA+ positively selected. CDR3 loop: CASSPGASYEQYF. The nucleotides read TGTGCCAGCAGCCCCGGGGCTTCCTACGAGCAGTACTTC.